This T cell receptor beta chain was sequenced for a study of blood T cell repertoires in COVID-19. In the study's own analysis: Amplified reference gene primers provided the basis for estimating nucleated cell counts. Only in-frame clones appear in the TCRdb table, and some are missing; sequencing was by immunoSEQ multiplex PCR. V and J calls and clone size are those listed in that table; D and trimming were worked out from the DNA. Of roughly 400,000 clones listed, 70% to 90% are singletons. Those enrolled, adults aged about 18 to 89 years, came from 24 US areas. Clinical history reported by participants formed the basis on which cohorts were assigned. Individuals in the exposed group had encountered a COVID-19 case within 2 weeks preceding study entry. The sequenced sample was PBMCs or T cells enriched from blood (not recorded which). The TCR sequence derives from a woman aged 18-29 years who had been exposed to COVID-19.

The CDR3 region has the DNA TGCGCCAGCAGCCAAGCAGTGGTAGATACGCAGTATTTT. This codes for CASSQAVVDTQYF. V and J are TRBV4-1 and TRBJ2-3; D gene unclear. The germline V gene has CDR1 MGHRA and CDR2 YSYEKL. Between the trimmed V and J ends, which lost 1 base and 5 bases, there was a span of 7 bases. The length of the CDR3 is 13 residues.